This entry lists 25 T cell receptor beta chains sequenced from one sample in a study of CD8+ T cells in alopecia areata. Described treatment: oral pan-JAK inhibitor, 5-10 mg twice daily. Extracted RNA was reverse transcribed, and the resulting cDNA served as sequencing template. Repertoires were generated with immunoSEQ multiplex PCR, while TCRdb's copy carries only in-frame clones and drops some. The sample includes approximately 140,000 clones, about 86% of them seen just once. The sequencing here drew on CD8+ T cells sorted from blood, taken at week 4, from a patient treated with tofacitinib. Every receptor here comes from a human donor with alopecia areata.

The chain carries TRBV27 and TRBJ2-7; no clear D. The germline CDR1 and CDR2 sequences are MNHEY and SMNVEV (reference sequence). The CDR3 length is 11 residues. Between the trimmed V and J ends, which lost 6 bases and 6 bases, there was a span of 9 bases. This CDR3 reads CASSFVGEQYF. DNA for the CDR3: TGTGCCAGCAGCTTCGTGGGCGAGCAGTACTTC.

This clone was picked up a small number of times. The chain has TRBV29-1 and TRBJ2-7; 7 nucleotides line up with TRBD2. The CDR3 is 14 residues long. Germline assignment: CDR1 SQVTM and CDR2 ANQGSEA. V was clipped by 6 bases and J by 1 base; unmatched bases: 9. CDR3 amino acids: CSVQGLELSYEQYF. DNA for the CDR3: TGCAGCGTCCAAGGACTAGAACTGTCCTACGAGCAGTACTTC.

CDR3 DNA: TGCAGCGCCGAAGGACAGGGGATAAACACTGAAGCTTTCTTT. It yields the protein CSAEGQGINTEAFF. The V call is TRBV29-1, the J call TRBJ1-1, with 9 bases fitting TRBD1. Per germline, CDR1 SQVTM and CDR2 ANQGSEA. With 7 bases clipped from V and 2 bases from J, the junction kept 8 bases outside the gene matches. This CDR3 comprises 14 residues. The variable domain in full, completed from reference TRBV29-1 and TRBJ1-1, reads SAVISQKPSRDICQRGTSLTIQCQVDSQVTMMFWYRQQPGQSLTLIATANQGSEATYESGFVIDKFPISRPNLTFSTLTVSNMSPEDSSIYLCSAEGQGINTEAFFGQGTRLTVV.

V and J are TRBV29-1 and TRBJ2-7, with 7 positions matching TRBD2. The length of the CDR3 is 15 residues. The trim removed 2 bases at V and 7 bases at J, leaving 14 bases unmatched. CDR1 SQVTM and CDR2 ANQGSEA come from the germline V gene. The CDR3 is CSVELPPATSREQYF. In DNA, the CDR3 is TGCAGCGTTGAACTCCCCCCCGCGACTAGCCGTGAGCAGTACTTC.

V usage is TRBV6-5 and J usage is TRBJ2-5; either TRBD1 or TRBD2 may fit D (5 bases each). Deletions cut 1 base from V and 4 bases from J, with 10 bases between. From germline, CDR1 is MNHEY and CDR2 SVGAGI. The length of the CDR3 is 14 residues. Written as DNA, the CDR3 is TGTGCCAGCAGTTACTATCAGGGAGCAGAGACCCAGTACTTC. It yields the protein CASSYYQGAETQYF.

The CDR3 is CASSWGGTEAFF. CDR3 nucleotide sequence: TGTGCCAGCAGCTGGGGAGGGACTGAAGCTTTCTTT. V and J are TRBV5-4 and TRBJ1-1; D unresolved. V was clipped by 3 bases and J by 5 bases, with 8 bases between them. The CDR3 loop spans 12 amino acids. The germline CDR1 and CDR2 sequences are SGHNT and YYREEE (reference sequence). The full variable domain, rest sourced from reference TRBV5-4 and TRBJ1-1, is ETGVTQSPTHLIKTRGQQVTLRCSSQSGHNTVSWYQQALGQGPQFIFQYYREEENGRGNFPPRFSGLQFPNYSSELNVNALELDDSALYLCASSWGGTEAFFGQGTRLTVV.

The CDR3 loop is CASSVASGLAGVYNEQFF. As DNA, the CDR3 is TGTGCCAGCAGCGTAGCGAGCGGGCTAGCGGGAGTTTACAATGAGCAGTTCTTC. This rearrangement joins TRBV9 to TRBJ2-1, with 10 bases aligning to TRBD2. The J segment lost 4 bases and the V segment lost 0 bases, leaving 10 bases of the junction unmatched. The V gene's germline CDR1 is SGDLS and CDR2 YYNGEE. The CDR3 is 18 amino acids.

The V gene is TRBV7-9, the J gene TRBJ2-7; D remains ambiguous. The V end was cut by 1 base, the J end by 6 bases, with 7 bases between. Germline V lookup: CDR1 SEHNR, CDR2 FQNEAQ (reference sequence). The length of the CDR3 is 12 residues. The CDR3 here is CASSLVVSEQYF. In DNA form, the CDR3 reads TGTGCCAGCAGCTTAGTGGTAAGCGAGCAGTACTTC.

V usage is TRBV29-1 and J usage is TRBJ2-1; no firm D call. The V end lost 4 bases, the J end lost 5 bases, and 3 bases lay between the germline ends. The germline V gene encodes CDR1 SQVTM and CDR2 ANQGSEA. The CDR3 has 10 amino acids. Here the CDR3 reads CSVAHNEQFF. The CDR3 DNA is TGCAGCGTTGCCCACAATGAGCAGTTCTTC.

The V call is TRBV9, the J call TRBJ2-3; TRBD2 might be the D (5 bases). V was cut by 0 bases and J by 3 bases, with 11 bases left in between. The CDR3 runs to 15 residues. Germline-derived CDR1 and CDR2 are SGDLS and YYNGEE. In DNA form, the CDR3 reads TGTGCCAGCAGCGTAGGTGGGTCGGGGACAGATACGCAGTATTTT. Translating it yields CASSVGGSGTDTQYF.

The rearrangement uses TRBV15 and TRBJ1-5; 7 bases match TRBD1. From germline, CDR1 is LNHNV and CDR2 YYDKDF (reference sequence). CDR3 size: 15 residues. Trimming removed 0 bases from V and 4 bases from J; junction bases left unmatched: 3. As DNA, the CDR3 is TGTGCCACCAGCAGAGATAAGGGGGCAAATCAGCCCCAGCATTTT. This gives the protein CATSRDKGANQPQHF.

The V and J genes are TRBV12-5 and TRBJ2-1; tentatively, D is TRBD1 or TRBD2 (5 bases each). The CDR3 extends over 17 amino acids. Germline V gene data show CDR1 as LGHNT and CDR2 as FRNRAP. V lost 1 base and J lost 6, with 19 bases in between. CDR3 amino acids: CASGLGNTAGTGNEQFF. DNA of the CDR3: TGTGCTAGTGGTTTGGGTAACACGGCAGGGACGGGCAATGAGCAGTTCTTC.

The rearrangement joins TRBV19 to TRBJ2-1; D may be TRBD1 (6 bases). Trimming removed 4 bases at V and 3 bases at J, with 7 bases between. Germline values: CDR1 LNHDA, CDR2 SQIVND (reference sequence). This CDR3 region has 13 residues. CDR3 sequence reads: CASSRGGYNEQFF. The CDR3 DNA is TGTGCCAGTAGTAGAGGGGGCTACAATGAGCAGTTCTTC.

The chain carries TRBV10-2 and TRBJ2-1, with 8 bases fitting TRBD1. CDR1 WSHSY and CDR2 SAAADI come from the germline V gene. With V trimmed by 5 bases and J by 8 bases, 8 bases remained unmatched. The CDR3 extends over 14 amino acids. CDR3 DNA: TGCGCCAGCAGTCACGGGACAGGCACTCATGAGCAGTTCTTC. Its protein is CASSHGTGTHEQFF.

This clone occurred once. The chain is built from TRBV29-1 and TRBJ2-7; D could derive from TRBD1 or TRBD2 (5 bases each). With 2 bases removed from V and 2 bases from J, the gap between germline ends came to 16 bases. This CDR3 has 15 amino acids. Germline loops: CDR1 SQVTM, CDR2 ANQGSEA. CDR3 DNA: TGCAGCGTTGAATCTCTGGGGGAGCAAACCTACGAGCAGTACTTC. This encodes CSVESLGEQTYEQYF.

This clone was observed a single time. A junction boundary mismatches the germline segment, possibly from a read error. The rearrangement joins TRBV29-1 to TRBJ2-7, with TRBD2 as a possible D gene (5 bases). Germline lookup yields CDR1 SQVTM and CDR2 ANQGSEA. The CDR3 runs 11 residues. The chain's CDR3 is CSVEDREGWVF. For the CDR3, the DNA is TGCAGCGTTGAAGATAGAGAGGGTTGGGTCTTC.

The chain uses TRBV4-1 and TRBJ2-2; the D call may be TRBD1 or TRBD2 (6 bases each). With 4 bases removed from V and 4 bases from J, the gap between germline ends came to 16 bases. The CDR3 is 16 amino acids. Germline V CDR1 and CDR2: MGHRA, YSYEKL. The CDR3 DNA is TGCGCCAGCAGCCCACGCACGGGGGCGAGCACCGGGGAGCTGTTTTTT. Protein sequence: CASSPRTGASTGELFF.

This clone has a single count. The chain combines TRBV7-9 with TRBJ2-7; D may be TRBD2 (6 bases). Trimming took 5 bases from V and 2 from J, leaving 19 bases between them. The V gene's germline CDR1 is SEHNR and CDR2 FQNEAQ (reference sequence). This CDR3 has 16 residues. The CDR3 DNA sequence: TGTGCCAGCAGCCCTAGCCCCGGGACTGGTCCCTACGAGCAGTACTTC. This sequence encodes CASSPSPGTGPYEQYF.

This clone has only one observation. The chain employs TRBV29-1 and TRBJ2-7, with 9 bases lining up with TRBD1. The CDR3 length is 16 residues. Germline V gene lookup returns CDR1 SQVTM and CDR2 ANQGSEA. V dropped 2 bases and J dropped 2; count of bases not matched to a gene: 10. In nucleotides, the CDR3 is TGCAGCGTTGAATTTTCGGACAGGGGAGACACCTACGAGCAGTACTTC. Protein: CSVEFSDRGDTYEQYF.

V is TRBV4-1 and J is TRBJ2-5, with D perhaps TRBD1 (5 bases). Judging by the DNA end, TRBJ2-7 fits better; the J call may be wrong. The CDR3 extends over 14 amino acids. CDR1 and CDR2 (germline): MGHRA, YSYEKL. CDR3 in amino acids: CASSFKTVSYEQYF. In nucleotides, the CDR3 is TGCGCCAGCAGCTTCAAGACAGTATCCTACGAGCAGTACTTC.

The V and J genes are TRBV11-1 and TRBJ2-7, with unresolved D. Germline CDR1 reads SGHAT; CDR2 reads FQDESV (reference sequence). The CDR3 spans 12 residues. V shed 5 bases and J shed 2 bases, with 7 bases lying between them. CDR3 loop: CASSPDPYEQYF. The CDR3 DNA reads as TGTGCCAGCAGCCCCGATCCCTACGAGCAGTACTTC.

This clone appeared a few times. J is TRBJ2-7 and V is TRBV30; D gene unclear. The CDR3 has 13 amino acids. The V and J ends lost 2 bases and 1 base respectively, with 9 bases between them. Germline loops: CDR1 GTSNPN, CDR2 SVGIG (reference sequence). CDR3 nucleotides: TGTGCCTGGAGTTACAGTTCTTCCTACGAGCAGTACTTC. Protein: CAWSYSSSYEQYF.

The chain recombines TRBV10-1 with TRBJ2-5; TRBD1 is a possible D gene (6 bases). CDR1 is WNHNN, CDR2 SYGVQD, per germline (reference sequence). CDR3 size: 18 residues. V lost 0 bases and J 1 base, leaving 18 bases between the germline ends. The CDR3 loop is CASSESIREGTPQETQYF. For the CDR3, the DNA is TGCGCCAGCAGTGAGTCGATCAGGGAAGGGACACCCCAAGAGACCCAGTACTTC.

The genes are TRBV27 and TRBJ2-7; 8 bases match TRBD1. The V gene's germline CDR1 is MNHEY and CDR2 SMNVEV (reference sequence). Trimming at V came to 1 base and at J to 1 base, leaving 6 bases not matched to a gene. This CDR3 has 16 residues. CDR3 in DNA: TGTGCCAGCAGTTTATATTCCGGGACAGGTTCCTACGAGCAGTACTTC. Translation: CASSLYSGTGSYEQYF.

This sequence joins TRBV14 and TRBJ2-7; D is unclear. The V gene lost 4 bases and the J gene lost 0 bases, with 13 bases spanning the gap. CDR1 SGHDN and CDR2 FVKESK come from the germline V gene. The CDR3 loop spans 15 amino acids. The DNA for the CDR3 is TGTGCCAGCAGCCCAAGCCATCCCAGCTCCTACGAGCAGTACTTC. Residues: CASSPSHPSSYEQYF.